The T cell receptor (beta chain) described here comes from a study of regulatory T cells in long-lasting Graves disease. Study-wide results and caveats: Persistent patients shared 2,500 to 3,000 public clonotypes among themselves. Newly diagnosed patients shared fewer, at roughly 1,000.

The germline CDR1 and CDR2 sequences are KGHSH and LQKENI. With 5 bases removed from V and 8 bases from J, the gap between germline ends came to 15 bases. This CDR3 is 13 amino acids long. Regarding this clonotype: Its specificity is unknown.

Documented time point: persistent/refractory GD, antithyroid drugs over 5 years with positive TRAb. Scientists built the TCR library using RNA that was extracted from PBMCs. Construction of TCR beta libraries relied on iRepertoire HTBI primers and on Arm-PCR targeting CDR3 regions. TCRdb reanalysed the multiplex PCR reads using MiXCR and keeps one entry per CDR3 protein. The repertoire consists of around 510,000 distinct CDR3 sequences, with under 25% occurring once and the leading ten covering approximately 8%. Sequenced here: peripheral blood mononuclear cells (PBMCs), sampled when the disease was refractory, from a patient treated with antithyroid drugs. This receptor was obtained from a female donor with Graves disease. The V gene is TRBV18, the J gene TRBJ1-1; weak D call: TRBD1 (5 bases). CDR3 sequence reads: CASSSDGGREAFF. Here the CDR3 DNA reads TGTGCCAGCTCATCCGACGGGGGTAGGGAAGCTTTCTTT.